This T cell receptor beta chain was profiled in a study of shared clonotypes between healthy human individuals. On the study more broadly: Each donor's CD4 naive and CD4 memory cells filled three plates apiece, CD8 naive two, and CD8 memory one. Study-level points and caveats: Investigators expected sequencing depth to affect clonotype sharing among donors.

Within Nashville, Tennessee resided all donors, each a Caucasian adult. The CDR3 consists of 13 residues. V was cut by 6 bases and J by 4 bases, with 13 bases left in between. The V gene's germline CDR1 is MNHNS and CDR2 SASEGT. The data were produced by immunoSEQ multiplex PCR, yet TCRdb's version contains in-frame clones alone and is incomplete. This repertoire shows some 1,600,000 clones, approximately 98% found once; its top ten account for around 0.47%. Turning to this clone: Its antigen is undetermined.

This rearrangement joins TRBV6-1 to TRBJ2-7; tentatively, D is TRBD2 (7 bases). The sequenced sample consisted of naive CD4+ T cells sorted from blood. The subset denotes: CD45RA+ positively selected. This sequence originates from a young man in good health. The CDR3 bases are TGTGCCAGCAGAAGCGGGACAAATTACGAGCAGTACTTC. Protein product: CASRSGTNYEQYF.